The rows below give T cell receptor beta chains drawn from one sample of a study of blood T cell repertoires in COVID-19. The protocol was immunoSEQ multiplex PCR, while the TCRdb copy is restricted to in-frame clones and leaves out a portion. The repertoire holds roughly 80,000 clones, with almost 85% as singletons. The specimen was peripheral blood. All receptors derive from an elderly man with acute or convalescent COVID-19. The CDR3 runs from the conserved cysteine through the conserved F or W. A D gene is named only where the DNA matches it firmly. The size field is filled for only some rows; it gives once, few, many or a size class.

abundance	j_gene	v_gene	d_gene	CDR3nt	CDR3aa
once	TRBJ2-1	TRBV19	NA	TGTGCCAGTAGTACATTGACCGGGTCCAGTACCTACAATGAGCAGTTCTTC	CASSTLTGSSTYNEQFF
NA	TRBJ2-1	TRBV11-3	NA	TGTGCCAGCAGCTTAGATTACGGATCGGAGAATGAGCAGTTCTTC	CASSLDYGSENEQFF
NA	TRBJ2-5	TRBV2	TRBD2	TGTGCCAGTGCGGGGGGAAGATTGGAGACCCAGTACTTC	CASAGGRLETQYF
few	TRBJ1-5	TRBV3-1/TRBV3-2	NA	TGTGCCAGCAGCCAAGCAGGGTTGGGTCAGCCCCAGCATTTT	CASSQAGLGQPQHF
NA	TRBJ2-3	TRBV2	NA	TGTGCCAGCAGTGAGCGGAGGGTTAGCACAGATACGCAGTATTTT	CASSERRVSTDTQYF
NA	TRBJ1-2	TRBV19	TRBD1	TGTGCCAGTAGTATAGATCTTGGACAGGCTAATTTAAACTATGGCTACACCTTC	CASSIDLGQANLNYGYTF
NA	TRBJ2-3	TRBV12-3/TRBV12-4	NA	TGTGCCAGCAGTTTGGATGGGCATACGCAGTATTTT	CASSLDGHTQYF
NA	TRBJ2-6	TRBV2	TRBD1	TGTGCCAGCAGTGAAGGTCTGGGACAGGGTCCTGGGGCCAACGTCCTGACTTTC	CASSEGLGQGPGANVLTF
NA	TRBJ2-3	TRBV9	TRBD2	TGTGCCAGCAGCGCACAACTAGCGGAGAGATCGGCAGATACGCAGTATTTT	CASSAQLAERSADTQYF
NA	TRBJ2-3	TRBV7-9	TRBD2	TGTGCCAGCACCTTAGCTGGGGGGGGCACAGATACGCAGTATTTT	CASTLAGGGTDTQYF
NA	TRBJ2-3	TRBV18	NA	TGTGCCAGCTCACCACCGAGCCGGCGGGGCGGGGATACGCAGTATTTT	CASSPPSRRGGDTQYF
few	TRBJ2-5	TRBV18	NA	TGTGCCAGCTCACCTCCACAGCCCAGGGAAGAGACCCAGTACTTC	CASSPPQPREETQYF
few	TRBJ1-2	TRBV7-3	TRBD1	TGTGCCAGCAGCCCTCAGGCGGGACAGGGGAGCTATGGCTACACCTTC	CASSPQAGQGSYGYTF
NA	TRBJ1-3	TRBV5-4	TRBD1	TGTGCCAGCAGCGGGACAGGCGACCCTTATGGAAACACCATATATTTT	CASSGTGDPYGNTIYF
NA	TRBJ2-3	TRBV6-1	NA	TGTGCCAGCAGTGAAGAAGGCAGACAGTACACAGATACGCAGTATTTT	CASSEEGRQYTDTQYF
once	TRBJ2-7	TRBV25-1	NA	TGTGCCAGCAGTGCGCGTGGGGGGACCTACGAGCAGTACTTC	CASSARGGTYEQYF
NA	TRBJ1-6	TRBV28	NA	TGTGCCAGCAGCCCTGGGGGGTTTAATTCACCCCTCCACTTT	CASSPGGFNSPLHF
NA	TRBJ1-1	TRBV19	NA	TGTGCCAGTAACCCGACAGGAAACACTGAAGCTTTCTTT	CASNPTGNTEAFF
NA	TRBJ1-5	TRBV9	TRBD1	TGTGCCAGCAGCGTAGCTGGGGACAGAGATCAGCCCCAGCATTTT	CASSVAGDRDQPQHF
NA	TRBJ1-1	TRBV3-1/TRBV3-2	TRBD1	TGTGCCAGCAGCCTGACAGGGGGAAACACTGAAGCTTTCTTT	CASSLTGGNTEAFF
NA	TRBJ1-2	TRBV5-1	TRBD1	TGCGCCAGCAGCCCCTGGGACAGGGGAGGTAACTATGGCTACACCTTC	CASSPWDRGGNYGYTF
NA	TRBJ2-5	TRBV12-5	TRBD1	TGTGCTAGTGGTTTGGTAACAGGGGGGAGCAGAGAGACCCAGTACTTC	CASGLVTGGSRETQYF
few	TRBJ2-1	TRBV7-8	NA	TGTGCCAGCAGCGTACGGGGGTACAATGAGCAGTTCTTC	CASSVRGYNEQFF
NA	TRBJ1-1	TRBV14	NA	TGTGCCAGCAGCCAAGATCACCCGGGTAGGACTGAAGCTTTCTTT	CASSQDHPGRTEAFF
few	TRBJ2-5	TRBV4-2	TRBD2	TGTGCCAGCAGCCAAGATCCGCTAGCGGGGGGGTATGAGACCCAGTACTTC	CASSQDPLAGGYETQYF
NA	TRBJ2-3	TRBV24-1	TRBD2	TGTGCCACCAGTGATTCGACGGGGGGGCAGGATACGCAGTATTTT	CATSDSTGGQDTQYF
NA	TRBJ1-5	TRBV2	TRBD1	TGTGCCAGCGGTAAGGGGGCATTGAATCAGCCCCAGCATTTT	CASGKGALNQPQHF
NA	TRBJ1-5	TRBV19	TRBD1	TGTGCCACCAGTATCCCGACAGGGCCTTATAGCAATCAGCCCCAGCATTTT	CATSIPTGPYSNQPQHF
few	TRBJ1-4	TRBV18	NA	TGTGCCAGCTCAAAACAGGCTAATGAAAAACTGTTTTTT	CASSKQANEKLFF
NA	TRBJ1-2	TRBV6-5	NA	TGTGCCAGCAGTACGACAGTCTCCTATGGCTACACCTTC	CASSTTVSYGYTF
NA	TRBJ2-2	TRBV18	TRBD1	TGTGCCAGCTCACCTACAGGGGTAGAGACCGGGGAGCTGTTTTTT	CASSPTGVETGELFF
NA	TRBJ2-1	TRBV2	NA	TGTGCCAGCAGGAAAAACAGGGATCACGAGCAGTTCTTC	CASRKNRDHEQFF
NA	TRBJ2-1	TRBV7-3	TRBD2	TGTGCCAGCAGCCTGACTAGCGGGGGAGGTTACAATGAGCAGTTCTTC	CASSLTSGGGYNEQFF
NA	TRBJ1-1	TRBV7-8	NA	TGTGCCAGCAGACCCCCTATTCACAGGGACACTGAAGCTTTCTTT	CASRPPIHRDTEAFF
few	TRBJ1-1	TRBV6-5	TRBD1	TGTGCCAGCAGAGACGACAGGGGGCTGGGTGAAGCTTTCTTT	CASRDDRGLGEAFF
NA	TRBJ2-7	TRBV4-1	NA	TGCGCCAGCAGCCAAGCCCCACGGACAGACTCCTACGAGCAGTACTTC	CASSQAPRTDSYEQYF
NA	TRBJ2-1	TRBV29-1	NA	TGCAGCGTTGAAGGTGGCGGGCCAACCTACAATGAGCAGTTCTTC	CSVEGGGPTYNEQFF
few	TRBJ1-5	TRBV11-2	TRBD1	TGTGCCAGCAGCTTGGGGCAGGGGGGTGGTAATCAGCCCCAGCATTTT	CASSLGQGGGNQPQHF
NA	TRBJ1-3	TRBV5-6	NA	TGTGCCAGCAGCTTGCAGGCTGGAAACACCATATATTTT	CASSLQAGNTIYF
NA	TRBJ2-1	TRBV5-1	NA	TGCGCCAGCAGCCCGACCTTCCCCGGGACAAACTACAATGAGCAGTTCTTC	CASSPTFPGTNYNEQFF
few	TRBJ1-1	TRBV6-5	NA	TGTGCCACCGCCGAACAGGGAAACTCTGAAGCTTTCTTT	CATAEQGNSEAFF
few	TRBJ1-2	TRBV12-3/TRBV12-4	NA	TGTGCCAGCAGCCTAAGGGGGGGCTACACCTTC	CASSLRGGYTF
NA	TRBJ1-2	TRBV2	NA	TGTGCCAGCAGTGGGACAGCCTACTATGGCTACACCTTC	CASSGTAYYGYTF
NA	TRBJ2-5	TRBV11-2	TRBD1	TGTGCCAGCAGCTCAGTATTGACAGGGAGCGCGGGAGAGACCCAGTACTTC	CASSSVLTGSAGETQYF
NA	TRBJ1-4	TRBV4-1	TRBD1	TGCGCCAGCAGCCGTGGTGGGACAGGGGGCGCGACCGGGGAAAAACTGTTTTTT	CASSRGGTGGATGEKLFF
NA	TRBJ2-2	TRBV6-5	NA	TGTGCCAGCAGGGAGGGGTTACACACCGGGGAGCTGTTTTTT	CASREGLHTGELFF
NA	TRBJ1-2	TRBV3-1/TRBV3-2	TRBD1	TGTGCCAGCAGCCAAGATTCCAGGGGGCTTGGCTACACCTTC	CASSQDSRGLGYTF
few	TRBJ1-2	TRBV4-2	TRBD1	TGTGCCAGCAGCCAAGATACCGGACAGGGGGCACATGGCTACACCTTC	CASSQDTGQGAHGYTF
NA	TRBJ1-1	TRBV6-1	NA	TGTGCCAGCAGTGCCGGTCGGGGGGGGGCGACCACTGAAGCTTTCTTT	CASSAGRGGATTEAFF
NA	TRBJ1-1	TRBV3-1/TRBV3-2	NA	TGTGCCAGCAGCCATAACTATCTGAACACTGAAGCTTTCTTT	CASSHNYLNTEAFF
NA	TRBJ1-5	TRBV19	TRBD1	TGTGCCAGTAGTGGGAGACAGGGGGTGATTAGCAATCAGCCCCAGCATTTT	CASSGRQGVISNQPQHF
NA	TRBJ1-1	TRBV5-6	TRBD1	TGTGCCAGCAGCTTGGAACAGGGGTCCGCTGAAGCTTTCTTT	CASSLEQGSAEAFF
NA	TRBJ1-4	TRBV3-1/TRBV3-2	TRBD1	TGTGCCAGCAGGGCCGGGACAGGTAGTGAAAAACTGTTTTTT	CASRAGTGSEKLFF
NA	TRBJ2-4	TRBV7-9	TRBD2	TGTGCCAGCAGCTACGGACTAGCGGGGGGGCAAGGCATTCAGTACTTC	CASSYGLAGGQGIQYF
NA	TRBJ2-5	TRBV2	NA	TGTGCCAGCAGGGGCAGGTCCGAGACCCAGTACTTC	CASRGRSETQYF